The 6 T cell receptor beta chains in this list originate from one sample, sequenced in a study of T cells after yellow fever vaccination. TCRdb redid the calling of the 5' RACE reads with MiXCR, one entry per CDR3 protein. Here the sample spans 200,000 to 250,000 distinct CDR3 sequences, 6.5% to 8.5% being singletons. Sequenced here: CD4+ T cells sorted from PBMCs, sampled 15 days after the yellow fever booster vaccination. The receptors were sampled from a young man who received the YFV17D yellow fever vaccine.

The V and J genes are TRBV18 and TRBJ2-7, with D perhaps TRBD2 (6 bases). CDR1 and CDR2 from the germline V gene are KGHSH and LQKENI. This CDR3 spans 14 amino acids. V was cut by 5 bases and J by 2 bases, with 13 bases left in between. The CDR3 region is CASSSSGRPYEQYF. The CDR3 DNA follows: TGTGCCAGCTCATCAAGCGGGCGACCCTACGAGCAGTACTTC. Full variable domain (missing parts from reference TRBV18 and TRBJ2-7): NAGVMQNPRHLVRRRGQEARLRCSPMKGHSHVYWYRQLPEEGLKFMVYLQKENIIDESGMPKERFSAEFPKEGPSILRIQQVVRGDSAAYFCASSSSGRPYEQYFGPGTRLTVT.

This sequence joins TRBV9 and TRBJ2-1; a possible D gene is TRBD1 (6 bases). The CDR3 contains 16 residues. V gave up 0 bases and J gave up 0 bases, with 10 bases separating them. The germline CDR1 and CDR2 sequences are SGDLS and YYNGEE. The CDR3 here is CASSVASQGSYNEQFF. CDR3 DNA: TGTGCCAGCAGCGTAGCCTCACAGGGCTCCTACAATGAGCAGTTCTTC.

The table lists this clonotype with many counts. The chain carries TRBV6-5 and TRBJ2-7; TRBD1 aligns across 9 bases. V shed 4 bases and J 2 bases; nucleotides not matched to a gene: 6. This CDR3 region has 15 residues. CDR1 is MNHEY and CDR2 is SVGAGI in the germline V gene. DNA for the CDR3: TGTGCCAGCAGTTCGTCCGGGACAGGGACCTACGAGCAGTACTTC. It translates to CASSSSGTGTYEQYF.

The V gene is TRBV6-5, the J gene TRBJ1-2; 7 bases are shared with TRBD1. J gave up 2 bases and V 6 bases, and 3 bases lay outside the gene matches. Germline V CDR1 and CDR2: MNHEY, SVGAGI. The CDR3 spans 13 residues. The DNA for the CDR3 is TGTGCCAGCAGGGCGACAGGGAACTATGGCTACACCTTC. The encoded protein is CASRATGNYGYTF.

This clonotype was found many times. The rearrangement uses TRBV7-6 and TRBJ2-7; no reliable D call. V lost 0 bases, J lost 2 bases, and 11 bases lay in between. This CDR3 region has 15 residues. Germline V gene sequence: CDR1 SGHVS, CDR2 FNYEAQ. This chain's CDR3 is CASSLAEWSTYEQYF. Here the CDR3 DNA reads TGTGCCAGCAGCTTAGCCGAGTGGAGTACCTACGAGCAGTACTTC.

The table lists this clonotype with many counts. The CDR3 DNA is TGTGCCAGCAGTCCGATTGGAAACACCGGGGAGCTGTTTTTT. Translated, it gives CASSPIGNTGELFF. The chain has TRBV27 and TRBJ2-2; no clear D gene. Trimming removed 5 bases from V and 2 bases from J, with 9 bases in between. Germline V gene sequence: CDR1 MNHEY, CDR2 SMNVEV (reference sequence). There are 14 residues in the CDR3.